The TCR beta chain described here comes from a study of spatial heterogeneity in lung cancer. At the level of the study: The study observed each unique TCR and UMI combination more than ten times on average in raw reads. The study, taken as a whole, reports: Relative to follow-up, resection was when ubiquitous expanded tumor TCRs appeared more in blood.

TCRdb used MiXCR to reprocess the 5' RACE reads, holding one entry per CDR3 protein. The sample has around 45,000 distinct CDR3 sequences; roughly 15% are singletons. CDR1 SGHRS and CDR2 YFSETQ come from the germline V gene. The V and J ends lost 7 bases and 7 bases, in that order; junction bases with no gene match: 3. CDR3 length: 13 residues. Time point meaning: sample taken at primary tumor resection. Researchers sequenced whole RNA taken from tumor, nontumor lung or frozen PBMC without sorting. This clonotype was seen ten or more times. Its specificity is not known. V and J are TRBV5-1 and TRBJ1-4; 11 bases match TRBD1. The specimen was PBMCs, collected at surgery. The TCR was taken from a male donor with early-stage non-small cell lung cancer. DNA for the CDR3: TGCGCCAGCCGTGGGACAGGGGGTGAAAAACTGTTTTTT. Its protein is CASRGTGGEKLFF.